The 30 T cell receptor beta chains below were found in one sample sequenced in a study of T cell responses to AZD1222 COVID-19 vaccine. Some clones are missing from TCRdb's copy, which holds only in-frame ones; the method was immunoSEQ multiplex PCR. The data hold roughly 170,000 clones, with 90% to 95% observed a single time. This specimen consisted of peripheral blood, obtained on day 0 of AZD1222 vaccination. These receptors were obtained from an adult in good health.

This chain joins TRBV10-2 and TRBJ2-1, with D possibly matching TRBD1 (6 bases). Looked up from germline, CDR1 is WSHSY and CDR2 is SAAADI. CDR3 size: 13 residues. V gave up 6 bases and J gave up 4 bases, with 10 bases separating them. The CDR3 nucleotides are TGCGCCAGCAGAAAGGACAGTTACAATGAGCAGTTCTTC. It codes for CASRKDSYNEQFF.

This clone occurred a few times. Here the CDR3 DNA reads TGTGCCAGCTTTCTTACCGGGACAGATTATGGCTACACCTTC. Protein sequence: CASFLTGTDYGYTF. The chain uses TRBV2 and TRBJ1-2; 7 bases map to TRBD1. Germline CDR1 is SNHLY and CDR2 is FYNNEI. CDR3 length: 14 amino acids. J lost 5 bases, V lost 8 bases, and 11 bases had no gene match.

This clone was seen once. This sequence joins TRBV4-2 and TRBJ2-3; 9 bases line up with TRBD2. CDR1 LGHNA and CDR2 YNFKEQ come from the germline V gene. The CDR3 covers 16 residues. After removal of 1 base from V and 5 bases from J, the junction contained 7 bases not matched to a gene. In nucleotides, the CDR3 is TGTGCCAGCAGCCAAGTCGCGGGGGGGCAGCGAGATACGCAGTATTTT. Its translation: CASSQVAGGQRDTQYF.

This chain uses TRBV4-1 with TRBJ1-2; possibly TRBD1 for D (5 bases). CDR1 is MGHRA and CDR2 is YSYEKL in the germline V gene. The CDR3 spans 16 residues. V gave up 4 bases and J gave up 4 bases, with 19 bases separating them. Written as DNA, the CDR3 is TGCGCCAGCAGCCCTAACCAATTAGCAGGGCCCTATGGCTACACCTTC. As protein: CASSPNQLAGPYGYTF.

V gene TRBV6-5 combines with J gene TRBJ2-1; D possibly uses TRBD1 or TRBD2 (5 bases each). Germline-derived CDR1 and CDR2 are MNHEY and SVGAGI. The ends were cut back, 5 bases at V and 3 bases at J, with 14 bases in the middle. This CDR3 contains 15 residues. The CDR3 spells CASSHRGAFYNEQFF. The CDR3 DNA reads as TGTGCCAGCAGTCACCGAGGGGCCTTCTACAATGAGCAGTTCTTC.

This CDR3 is CASSAGGAYGYTF. The CDR3 DNA is TGCGCCAGCAGTGCAGGGGGTGCCTATGGCTACACCTTC. The rearrangement joins TRBV5-1 to TRBJ1-2; 7 bases align to TRBD1. The V gene's germline CDR1 is SGHRS and CDR2 YFSETQ. Unmatched junction bases numbered 5, after V lost 5 bases and J lost 4 bases. The CDR3 loop spans 13 amino acids.

The chain has TRBV7-9 and TRBJ2-1, with a tentative D call TRBD1 (5 bases). CDR1 is SEHNR, CDR2 FQNEAQ, per germline (reference sequence). The CDR3 consists of 13 residues. Trimming removed 4 bases from V and 9 bases from J, with 13 bases in between. This CDR3 reads CASSSQGNGEQFF. DNA for the CDR3: TGTGCCAGCAGCTCCCAGGGTAATGGTGAGCAGTTCTTC. Supplemented by reference TRBV7-9 and TRBJ2-1, the full variable domain reads DTGVSQNPRHKITKRGQNVTFRCDPISEHNRLYWYRQTLGQGPEFLTYFQNEAQLEKSRLLSDRFSAERPKGSFSTLEIQRTEQGDSAMYLCASSSQGNGEQFFGPGTRLTVL.

The CDR3 is CASSLGQRNSYEQYF. The CDR3 DNA follows: TGTGCCAGCAGCTTAGGGCAGCGGAACTCCTACGAGCAGTACTTC. The genes are TRBV7-9 and TRBJ2-7; D perhaps matches TRBD2 (5 bases). The CDR3 runs to 15 residues. CDR1 SEHNR and CDR2 FQNEAQ come from the germline V gene (reference sequence). The V gene lost 1 base and the J gene lost 0 bases, with 10 bases spanning the gap.

This sequence joins TRBV4-2 and TRBJ2-2, with D maybe TRBD2 (5 bases). The V end was cut by 2 bases, the J end by 2 bases, with 15 bases between. The length of the CDR3 is 17 residues. Looked up from germline, CDR1 is LGHNA and CDR2 is YNFKEQ. CDR3 nucleotide sequence: TGTGCCAGCAGCCAAAACCACCCGGGAAGCAACACCGGGGAGCTGTTTTTT. Its translation: CASSQNHPGSNTGELFF.

The rearrangement uses TRBV15 and TRBJ2-1; 10 nucleotides line up with TRBD2. Trimming removed 0 bases from V and 12 bases from J; junction bases left unmatched: 8. The germline gives CDR1 LNHNV, CDR2 YYDKDF (reference sequence). This CDR3 is 15 amino acids long. The CDR3 is CATSRDTASGGAQFF. The CDR3 DNA is TGTGCCACCAGCAGAGATACGGCTAGCGGGGGAGCGCAGTTCTTC.

The chain is built from TRBV5-1 and TRBJ1-2, with D possibly TRBD1 on 5 matching bases. The CDR3 runs to 15 residues. CDR1 SGHRS and CDR2 YFSETQ come from the germline V gene. Trimming stripped 0 bases from V and 2 bases from J, with 11 bases between. CDR3 protein: CASSLGLDSNYGYTF. In DNA, the CDR3 is TGCGCCAGCAGCTTGGGCCTCGACAGCAACTATGGCTACACCTTC.

The gene calls are TRBV2 and TRBJ2-5, with a possible D match to TRBD1 (5 bases). V lost 7 bases and J 4 bases, leaving 22 bases between the germline ends. The CDR3 has 16 amino acids. Germline V CDR1 and CDR2: SNHLY, FYNNEI. CDR3 loop: CASTLTREVGRETQYF. For the CDR3, the DNA is TGTGCCAGCACCCTAACCAGGGAAGTGGGTCGAGAGACCCAGTACTTC. The whole variable domain, filled in from reference TRBV2 and TRBJ2-5, reads EPEVTQTPSHQVTQMGQEVILRCVPISNHLYFYWYRQILGQKVEFLVSFYNNEISEKSEIFDDQFSVERPDGSNFTLKIRSTKLEDSAMYFCASTLTREVGRETQYFGPGTRLLVL.

V is TRBV6-1 and J is TRBJ1-2; D possibly corresponds to TRBD1 (5 bases). Trimming left V 3 bases short and J 4 bases short, with 9 bases between. The CDR3 is 13 amino acids. The V gene's germline CDR1 is MNHNS and CDR2 SASEGT. The CDR3 sequence is CASSDREGYGYTF. The CDR3 region has the DNA TGTGCCAGCAGTGACAGGGAGGGCTATGGCTACACCTTC.

This clone was seen only once. The chain employs TRBV16 and TRBJ1-1; D is unclear. V gave up 0 bases and J gave up 7 bases, with 12 bases separating them. CDR3 length equals 14 residues. Germline V lookup: CDR1 KGHSY, CDR2 FQNENV. DNA of the CDR3: TGTGCCAGCAGCCAATCCCCGAGGACGGATGAAGCTTTCTTT. Residues: CASSQSPRTDEAFF. Combining the CDR3 with reference TRBV16 and TRBJ1-1 gives the whole variable domain GEEVAQTPKHLVRGEGQKAKLYCAPIKGHSYVFWYQQVLKNEFKFLISFQNENVFDETGMPKERFSAKCLPNSPCSLEIQATKLEDSAVYFCASSQSPRTDEAFFGQGTRLTVV.

The rearrangement joins TRBV2 to TRBJ1-5; D unresolved. This CDR3 spans 15 amino acids. Germline CDR1 reads SNHLY; CDR2 reads FYNNEI. Trimming removed 3 bases from V and 5 bases from J, with 14 bases in between. The CDR3: CASSDPWEGDQPQHF. In DNA form, the CDR3 reads TGTGCCAGCAGTGATCCCTGGGAAGGTGATCAGCCCCAGCATTTT.

The J gene is TRBJ1-6, the V gene TRBV25-1; TRBD1 agrees at 7 bases. The J segment lost 9 bases and the V segment lost 7 bases, leaving 9 bases of the junction unmatched. Germline CDR1 MGHDK, CDR2 SYGVNS. This CDR3 has 14 residues. CDR3 sequence (DNA): TGTGCCAGCACTCAGGGGGTTGGAAGTTCACCCCTCCACTTT. This codes for CASTQGVGSSPLHF.

This chain uses TRBV4-3 with TRBJ2-3; D unresolved. The V and J ends lost 0 bases and 6 bases respectively, with 16 bases between them. The germline V gene has CDR1 LGHNA and CDR2 YSLEER. The CDR3 length is 16 residues. The CDR3 here is CASSQDHWQLTDTQYF. For the CDR3, the DNA is TGCGCCAGCAGCCAAGATCATTGGCAGCTAACTGATACGCAGTATTTT.

This sequence joins TRBV3-1 (or the pseudogene TRBV3-2) and TRBJ2-7; TRBD1 matches at 7 bases. The CDR3 contains 13 residues. Germline V CDR1 and CDR2: LGHDT, YNNKEL (reference sequence). The V and J ends lost 4 bases and 8 bases, in that order; junction bases with no gene match: 8. The CDR3, as DNA: TGTGCCAGCAGCCGAAAAACAGGGGAGAAGCAGTACTTC. Its translation: CASSRKTGEKQYF.

The V call is TRBV4-1, the J call TRBJ1-4; tentatively, D is TRBD1 (5 bases). The germline V gene encodes CDR1 MGHRA and CDR2 YSYEKL. The CDR3 totals 13 residues. Trimming stripped 8 bases from V and 4 bases from J, with 11 bases between. As DNA, the CDR3 is TGCGCCAGCGGGGGAACTGTTAATGAAAAACTGTTTTTT. Translation: CASGGTVNEKLFF.

This rearrangement joins TRBV5-1 to TRBJ1-2; a weak D match, TRBD1 (5 bases). V was shortened by 4 bases and J by 7 bases, with 23 bases between the two germline ends. Germline-derived CDR1 and CDR2 are SGHRS and YFSETQ. CDR3 size: 16 residues. Here the CDR3 reads CASSRQTGTPYFGYTF. Here the CDR3 DNA reads TGCGCCAGCAGCCGACAAACCGGGACGCCGTATTTTGGCTACACCTTC.

CDR3 sequence (DNA): TGTGCCAGTAGACCGGGTCCTATTTTTGGCAATCAGCCCCAGCATTTT. Protein product: CASRPGPIFGNQPQHF. This sequence joins TRBV19 and TRBJ1-5; D unclear. The CDR3 extends over 16 amino acids. CDR1 and CDR2 (germline): LNHDA, SQIVND (reference sequence). Trimming took off 6 bases at V and 2 bases at J, with 17 bases between the two ends.

V and J are TRBV28 and TRBJ1-4, with TRBD1 matching over 7 bases. After removal of 5 bases from V and 5 bases from J, the junction contained 14 bases not matched to a gene. The CDR3 is made up of 17 amino acids. Germline lookup yields CDR1 MDHEN and CDR2 SYDVKM. CDR3 sequence: CASSHRGGVLRNEKLFF. The CDR3, as DNA: TGTGCCAGCAGTCACAGGGGTGGCGTCTTGAGGAATGAAAAACTGTTTTTT. The full variable domain, rest sourced from reference TRBV28 and TRBJ1-4, is DVKVTQSSRYLVKRTGEKVFLECVQDMDHENMFWYRQDPGLGLRLIYFSYDVKMKEKGDIPEGYSVSREKKERFSLILESASTNQTSMYLCASSHRGGVLRNEKLFFGSGTQLSVL.

The rearrangement uses TRBV9 and TRBJ2-3, with TRBD2 identical over 9 bases. With V trimmed by 3 bases and J by 5 bases, 13 bases remained unmatched. The CDR3 sequence is 17 residues long. The germline V gene has CDR1 SGDLS and CDR2 YYNGEE. CDR3 sequence: CASSAGSRGGTRDTQYF. Here the CDR3 DNA reads TGTGCCAGCAGCGCCGGTTCGCGGGGGGGCACAAGAGATACGCAGTATTTT.

The rearrangement joins TRBV19 to TRBJ1-5; perhaps TRBD1 as D (5 bases). The germline gives CDR1 LNHDA, CDR2 SQIVND (reference sequence). V was shortened by 5 bases and J by 6 bases, with 20 bases between the two germline ends. The CDR3 is 16 amino acids. The chain's CDR3 is CASSSQPGTRFQPQHF. CDR3 coding DNA: TGTGCCAGTAGTTCCCAGCCCGGGACCAGGTTTCAGCCCCAGCATTTT.

The rearrangement joins TRBV6-5 to TRBJ1-1; D gene uncertain. Germline values: CDR1 MNHEY, CDR2 SVGAGI. Trimming cost V 2 bases and J 0 bases, with 13 bases left between them. This CDR3 spans 16 amino acids. The CDR3 DNA is TGTGCCAGCAGTTACAATCTCGGCAGATTGAACACTGAAGCTTTCTTT. Protein product: CASSYNLGRLNTEAFF.

J is TRBJ1-2 and V is TRBV6-5, with a weak D call TRBD1 (5 bases). The CDR3 length is 14 residues. The germline V and J ends were trimmed by 2 bases and 2 bases, with 9 bases remaining between them. Germline lookup yields CDR1 MNHEY and CDR2 SVGAGI. The CDR3 nucleotides are TGTGCCAGCAGTTACAAACAGGTCAACTATGGCTACACCTTC. Translation gives CASSYKQVNYGYTF.

This chain uses TRBV5-1 with TRBJ1-3; D call uncertain. Trimming pared 4 bases from V and 4 bases from J, leaving 9 bases between. The CDR3 has 13 residues. The germline CDR1 and CDR2 sequences are SGHRS and YFSETQ. CDR3 nucleotide sequence: TGCGCCAGCAGCCCGACCGGGGGAAACACCATATATTTT. This translates into CASSPTGGNTIYF.

The chain joins TRBV21-1 to TRBJ2-7; the D call of TRBD1 is as the table states it, not checked on the DNA. TRBV21-1 is classified as a pseudogene. CDR3 length: 12 amino acids. The CDR3 spells CASSPSGLEQYF. In nucleotides, the CDR3 is TGTGCCAGCAGCCCCTCTGGGCTTGAGCAGTACTTC.

The gene calls are TRBV6-4 and TRBJ2-3; D is possibly TRBD2 (6 bases). CDR1 and CDR2 from the germline V gene are MRHNA and SNTAGT. The V end was cut by 6 bases, the J end by 0 bases, with 7 bases between. The CDR3 length is 13 residues. The CDR3 region is CASSGGSTDTQYF. The CDR3 DNA follows: TGTGCCAGCAGCGGGGGTAGCACAGATACGCAGTATTTT.

In this sample, this clone turned up once. The chain is built from TRBV30 and TRBJ1-2; D is perhaps TRBD1 (5 bases). Trimming shortened V by 0 bases and J by 1 base, and 9 bases separated the two germline ends. The CDR3 has 14 residues. The germline V gene has CDR1 GTSNPN and CDR2 SVGIG (reference sequence). This CDR3 reads CAWSVGGNNYGYTF. DNA for the CDR3: TGTGCCTGGAGTGTGGGGGGTAATAACTATGGCTACACCTTC.